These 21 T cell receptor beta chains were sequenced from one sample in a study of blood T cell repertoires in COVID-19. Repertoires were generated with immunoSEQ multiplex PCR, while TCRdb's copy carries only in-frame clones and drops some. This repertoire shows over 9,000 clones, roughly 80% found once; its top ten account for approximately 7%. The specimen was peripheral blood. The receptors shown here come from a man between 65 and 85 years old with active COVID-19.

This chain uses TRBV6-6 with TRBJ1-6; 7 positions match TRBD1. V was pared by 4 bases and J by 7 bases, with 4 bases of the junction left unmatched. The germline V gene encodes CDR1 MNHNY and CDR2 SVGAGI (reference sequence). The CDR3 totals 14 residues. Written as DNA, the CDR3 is TGTGCCAGCAGTTTAACAGGGGTGAATTCACCCCTCCACTTT. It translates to CASSLTGVNSPLHF.

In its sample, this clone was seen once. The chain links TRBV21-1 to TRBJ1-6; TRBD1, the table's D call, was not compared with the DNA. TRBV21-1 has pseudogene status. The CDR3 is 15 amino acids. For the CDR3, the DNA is TGTGCCAGCAGAACAGGGGAGGACTATAATTCACCCCTCCACTTT. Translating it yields CASRTGEDYNSPLHF.

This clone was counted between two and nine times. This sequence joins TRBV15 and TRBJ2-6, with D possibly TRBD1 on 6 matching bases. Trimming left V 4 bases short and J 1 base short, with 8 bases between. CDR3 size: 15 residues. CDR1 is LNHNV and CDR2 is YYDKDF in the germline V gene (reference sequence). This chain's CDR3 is CATSIDRSGANVLTF. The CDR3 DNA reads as TGTGCCACCAGCATTGACAGGTCTGGGGCCAACGTCCTGACTTTC. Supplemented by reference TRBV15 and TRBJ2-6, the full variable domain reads DAMVIQNPRYQVTQFGKPVTLSCSQTLNHNVMYWYQQKSSQAPKLLFHYYDKDFNNEADTPDNFQSRRPNTSFCFLDIRSPGLGDTAMYLCATSIDRSGANVLTFGAGSRLTVL.

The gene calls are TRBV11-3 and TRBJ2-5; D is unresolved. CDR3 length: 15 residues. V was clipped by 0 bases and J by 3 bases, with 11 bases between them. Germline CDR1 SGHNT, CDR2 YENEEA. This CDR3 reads CASSLDFTVKETQYF. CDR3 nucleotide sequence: TGTGCCAGCAGCTTAGACTTCACGGTTAAAGAGACCCAGTACTTC.

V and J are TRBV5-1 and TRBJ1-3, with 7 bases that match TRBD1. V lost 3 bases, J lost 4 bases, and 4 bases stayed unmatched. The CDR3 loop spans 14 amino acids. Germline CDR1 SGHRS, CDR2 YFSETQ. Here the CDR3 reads CASSSTGTGNTIYF. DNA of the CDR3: TGCGCCAGCAGCTCGACAGGGACGGGAAACACCATATATTTT.

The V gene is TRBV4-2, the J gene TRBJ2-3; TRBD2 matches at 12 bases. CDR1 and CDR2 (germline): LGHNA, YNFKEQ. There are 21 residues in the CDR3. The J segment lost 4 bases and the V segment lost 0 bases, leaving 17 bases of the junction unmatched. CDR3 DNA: TGTGCCAGCAGCCAAGACACTCCCGGGACGGTGGGACTAGCGGGCGCAGATACGCAGTATTTT. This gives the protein CASSQDTPGTVGLAGADTQYF.

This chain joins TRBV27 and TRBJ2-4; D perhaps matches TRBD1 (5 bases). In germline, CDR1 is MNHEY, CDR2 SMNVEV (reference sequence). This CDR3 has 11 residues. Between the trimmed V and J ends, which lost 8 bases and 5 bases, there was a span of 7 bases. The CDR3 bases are TGTGCCAGCGCGACAGAAAACATTCAGTACTTC. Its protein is CASATENIQYF.

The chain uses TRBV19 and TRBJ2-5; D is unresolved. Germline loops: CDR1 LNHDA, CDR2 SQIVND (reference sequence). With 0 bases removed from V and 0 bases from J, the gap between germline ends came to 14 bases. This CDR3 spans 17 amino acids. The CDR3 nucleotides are TGTGCCAGTAGTATAGATCTATGGGCCGCGTACCAAGAGACCCAGTACTTC. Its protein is CASSIDLWAAYQETQYF. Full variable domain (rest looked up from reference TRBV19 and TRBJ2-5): DGGITQSPKYLFRKEGQNVTLSCEQNLNHDAMYWYRQDPGQGLRLIYYSQIVNDFQKGDIAEGYSVSREKKESFPLTVTSAQKNPTAFYLCASSIDLWAAYQETQYFGPGTRLLVL.

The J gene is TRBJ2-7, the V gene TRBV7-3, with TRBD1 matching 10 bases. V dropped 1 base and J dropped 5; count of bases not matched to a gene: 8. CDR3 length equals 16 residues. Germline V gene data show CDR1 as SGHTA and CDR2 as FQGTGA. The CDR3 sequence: CASSLRPGTGENEQYF. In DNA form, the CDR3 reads TGTGCCAGCAGCTTAAGGCCCGGGACAGGGGAAAACGAGCAGTACTTC.

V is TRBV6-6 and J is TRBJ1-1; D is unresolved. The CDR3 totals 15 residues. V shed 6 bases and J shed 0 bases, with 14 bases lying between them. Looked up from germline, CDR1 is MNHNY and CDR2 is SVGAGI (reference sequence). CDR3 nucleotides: TGTGCCAGCAGGCAGGAAACTCCGCTGAACACTGAAGCTTTCTTT. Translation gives CASRQETPLNTEAFF.

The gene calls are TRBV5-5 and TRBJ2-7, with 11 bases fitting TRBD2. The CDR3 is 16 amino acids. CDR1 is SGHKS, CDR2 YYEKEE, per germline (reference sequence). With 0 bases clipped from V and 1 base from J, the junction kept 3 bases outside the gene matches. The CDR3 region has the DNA TGTGCCAGCAGCTTGGCCGGGACTAGCGGATCCTACGAGCAGTACTTC. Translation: CASSLAGTSGSYEQYF.

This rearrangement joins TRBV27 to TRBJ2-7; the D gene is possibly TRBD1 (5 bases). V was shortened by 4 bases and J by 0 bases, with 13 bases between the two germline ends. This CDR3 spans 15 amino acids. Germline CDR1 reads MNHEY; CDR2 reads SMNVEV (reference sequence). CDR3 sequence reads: CASSSQGVGSYEQYF. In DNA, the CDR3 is TGTGCCAGCAGTTCCCAGGGTGTGGGCTCCTACGAGCAGTACTTC.

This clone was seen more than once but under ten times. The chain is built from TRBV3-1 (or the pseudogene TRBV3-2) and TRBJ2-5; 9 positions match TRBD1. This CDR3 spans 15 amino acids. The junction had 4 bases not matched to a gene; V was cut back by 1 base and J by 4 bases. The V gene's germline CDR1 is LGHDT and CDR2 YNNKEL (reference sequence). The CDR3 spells CASSQAGQGRETQYF. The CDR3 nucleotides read TGTGCCAGCAGCCAAGCGGGACAGGGAAGAGAGACCCAGTACTTC.

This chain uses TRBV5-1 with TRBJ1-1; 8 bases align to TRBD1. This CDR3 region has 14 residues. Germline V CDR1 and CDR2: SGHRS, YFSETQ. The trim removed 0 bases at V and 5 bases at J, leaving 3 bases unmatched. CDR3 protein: CASSLGTGWTEAFF. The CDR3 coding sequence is TGCGCCAGCAGCTTGGGGACAGGGTGGACTGAAGCTTTCTTT.

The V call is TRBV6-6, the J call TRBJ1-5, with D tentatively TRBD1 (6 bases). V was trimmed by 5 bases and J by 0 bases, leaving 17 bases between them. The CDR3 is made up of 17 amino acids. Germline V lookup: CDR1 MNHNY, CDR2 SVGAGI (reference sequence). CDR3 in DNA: TGTGCCAGCAGTCGAACCGGACAGCGATATAGCAATCAGCCCCAGCATTTT. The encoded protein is CASSRTGQRYSNQPQHF.

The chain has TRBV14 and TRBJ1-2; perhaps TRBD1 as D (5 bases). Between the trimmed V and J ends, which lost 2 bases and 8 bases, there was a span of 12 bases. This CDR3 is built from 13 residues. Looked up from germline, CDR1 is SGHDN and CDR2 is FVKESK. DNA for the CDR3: TGTGCCAGCAGCCAAAAGCTAGGGGTAGGCTACACCTTC. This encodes CASSQKLGVGYTF.

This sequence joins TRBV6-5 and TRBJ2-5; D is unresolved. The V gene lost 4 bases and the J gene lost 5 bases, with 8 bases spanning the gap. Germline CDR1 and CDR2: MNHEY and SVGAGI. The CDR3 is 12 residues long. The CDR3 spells CASSLRGETQYF. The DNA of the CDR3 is TGTGCCAGCAGTTTAAGAGGCGAGACCCAGTACTTC.

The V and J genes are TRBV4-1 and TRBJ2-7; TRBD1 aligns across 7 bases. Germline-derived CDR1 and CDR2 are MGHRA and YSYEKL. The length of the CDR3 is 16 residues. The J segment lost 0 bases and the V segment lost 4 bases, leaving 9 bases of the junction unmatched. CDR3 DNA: TGCGCCAGCAGCCTCCGATGGGGACAGAACTCCTACGAGCAGTACTTC. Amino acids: CASSLRWGQNSYEQYF.

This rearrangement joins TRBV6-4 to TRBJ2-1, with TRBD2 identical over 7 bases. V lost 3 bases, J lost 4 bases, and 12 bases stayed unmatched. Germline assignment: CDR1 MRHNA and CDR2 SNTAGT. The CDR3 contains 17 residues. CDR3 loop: CASSEFVSGMTYNEQFF. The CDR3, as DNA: TGTGCCAGCAGTGAATTCGTGAGCGGGATGACATACAATGAGCAGTTCTTC.

The CDR3 region has the DNA TGTGCCAGCAGCGCCAACCCCAGGGTTTGGAACACCGGGGAGCTGTTTTTT. This gives the protein CASSANPRVWNTGELFF. This chain connects TRBV11-2 to TRBJ2-2, with a possible D match to TRBD1 (5 bases). The germline V and J ends were trimmed by 5 bases and 1 base, with 17 bases remaining between them. The CDR3 is 17 amino acids. Germline values: CDR1 SGHAT, CDR2 FQNNGV.

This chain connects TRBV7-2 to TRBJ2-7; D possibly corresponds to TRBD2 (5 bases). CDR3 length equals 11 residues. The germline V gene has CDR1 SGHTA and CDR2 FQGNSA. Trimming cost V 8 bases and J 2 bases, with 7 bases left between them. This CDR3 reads CASERAYEQYF. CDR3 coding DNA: TGTGCCAGCGAGAGGGCCTACGAGCAGTACTTC.